Sequencing of this T cell receptor (beta chain) was carried out in a study of blood T cell repertoires in COVID-19. Study in general: Samples representing acute and convalescent COVID-19 were sourced from the United States, Italy and Spain. PBMCs, B-cell-depleted T cells, or T cells were the source of the cDNA or gDNA that made up the material.

In Seattle, patients joined the study during active infection and were tracked longitudinally. The authors' processing: For nucleated cells, counts were estimated from reference gene primer amplification. Produced via immunoSEQ multiplex PCR; TCRdb's table is partial and in-frame only. V and J calls and clone size are copied from that table; D and trimming were computed from the DNA. The repertoire holds roughly 120,000 clones, with roughly 90% as singletons. Germline trimming cut 2 bases from V and 0 bases from J; bases unmatched to any gene: 3. The length of the CDR3 is 16 residues. Germline V gene sequence: CDR1 MNHEY, CDR2 SMNVEV (reference sequence).

The chain uses TRBV27 and TRBJ2-2, with 7 positions matching TRBD1. This receptor was taken from a man aged 45-65 years with COVID-19, enrolled during active disease. The sample taken for sequencing was peripheral blood. CDR3 amino acids: CASSLKTGPNTGELFF. As DNA, the CDR3 is TGTGCCAGCAGTTTAAAGACAGGGCCGAACACCGGGGAGCTGTTTTTT.